One sample yielded the 30 T cell receptor beta chains listed below, sequenced in a study of shared clonotypes between healthy human individuals. TCRdb's copy holds only in-frame clones and misses some; the assay was immunoSEQ multiplex PCR. Of around 440,000 clones in the sample, roughly three quarters are singletons; the top ten hold about 11%. Input material: PBMCs. The receptors here all came from a woman in her thirties or forties in good health. Some clones in this sample may be carry-over from other donors' samples.

This rearrangement joins TRBV2 to TRBJ2-5; D possibly corresponds to TRBD2 (6 bases). The germline gives CDR1 SNHLY, CDR2 FYNNEI. CDR3 length: 15 residues. Between the trimmed V and J ends, which lost 4 bases and 2 bases, there was a span of 14 bases. This chain's CDR3 is CASSGISGVQETQYF. CDR3 coding DNA: TGTGCCAGCAGTGGCATTAGCGGAGTACAAGAGACCCAGTACTTC.

The V call is TRBV6-6, the J call TRBJ1-5, with D possibly matching TRBD1 (5 bases). V lost 4 bases, J lost 3 bases, and 13 bases lay in between. Germline-derived CDR1 and CDR2 are MNHNY and SVGAGI (reference sequence). This CDR3 spans 15 amino acids. DNA for the CDR3: TGTGCCAGCAGTTCAATCCGGGGCTCCAATCAGCCCCAGCATTTT. This sequence encodes CASSSIRGSNQPQHF.

Note on this clone: A read error may account for a junction end that differs from germline. V gene TRBV30 combines with J gene TRBJ2-5; D gene uncertain. This CDR3 spans 12 amino acids. Germline V gives CDR1 GTSNPN, CDR2 SVGIG (reference sequence). The CDR3 spells CAWSDTSTVMDF. The CDR3 coding sequence is TGTGCCTGGAGCGACACGTCGACGGTAATGGACTTC.

V usage is TRBV28 and J usage is TRBJ1-5; TRBD1 aligns across 8 bases. Trimming removed 3 bases from V and 6 bases from J; junction bases left unmatched: 10. The CDR3 is made up of 16 amino acids. Germline V gives CDR1 MDHEN, CDR2 SYDVKM. CDR3 DNA sequence: TGTGCCAGCAGTTTGGGGCAGGGGGCACGTAGTCAGCCCCAGCATTTT. Translating it yields CASSLGQGARSQPQHF.

The chain is built from TRBV5-1 and TRBJ2-3, with 11 positions matching TRBD2. In germline, CDR1 is SGHRS, CDR2 YFSETQ. The CDR3 spans 17 residues. V trimming: 3 bases; J trimming: 4 bases; junction bases outside the gene matches: 10. The CDR3 DNA is TGCGCCAGCAGCTCACTCCTACTAGCGGGAGTTGCAGATACGCAGTATTTT. The encoded protein is CASSSLLLAGVADTQYF.

This chain links TRBV30 with TRBJ2-5; TRBD2 matches at 9 bases. The CDR3 loop spans 15 amino acids. CDR1 is GTSNPN, CDR2 SVGIG, per germline (reference sequence). V was clipped by 0 bases and J by 4 bases; unmatched bases: 6. CDR3 region: CAWSVNSGSLETQYF. The DNA of the CDR3 is TGTGCCTGGAGTGTGAATAGCGGGAGCTTAGAGACCCAGTACTTC.

The chain combines TRBV6-5 with TRBJ1-2, with 7 bases aligning to TRBD1. Germline CDR1 is MNHEY and CDR2 is SVGAGI. After removal of 5 bases from V and 3 bases from J, the junction contained 6 bases not matched to a gene. The CDR3 is 14 residues long. The CDR3 reads CASSVGGADYGYTF. Here the CDR3 DNA reads TGTGCCAGCAGTGTAGGGGGCGCGGACTATGGCTACACCTTC.

Concerning this clone itself: The junction differs from germline at one of its ends, possibly a read error. This sequence joins TRBV5-4 and TRBJ2-2; D might be TRBD2 (6 bases). Germline loops: CDR1 SGHNT, CDR2 YYREEE (reference sequence). The CDR3 covers 15 residues. DNA of the CDR3: TGTGCCAGCAGCTTGGGGGGGACTTACACCGGGGAGATGTTTTTT. This codes for CASSLGGTYTGEMFF.

In DNA form, the CDR3 reads TGTGCCAGCAGTGAATCAGGACAGGAGTCCTCTGCCATATATTTT. It is translated as CASSESGQESSAIYF. The chain links TRBV25-1 to TRBJ1-3; 7 positions match TRBD1. CDR3 length: 15 residues. Germline CDR1 MGHDK, CDR2 SYGVNS. Germline trimming cut 1 base from V and 11 bases from J; bases unmatched to any gene: 11.

CDR3: CASSLGQTEKLFF. The CDR3 DNA is TGCGCCAGCAGCTTGGGCCAGACGGAAAAACTGTTTTTT. The chain uses TRBV5-1 and TRBJ1-4; D gene ambiguous. This CDR3 has 13 residues. V was trimmed by 0 bases and J by 8 bases, leaving 8 bases between them. Germline-derived CDR1 and CDR2 are SGHRS and YFSETQ.

As regards this clone: This may come from a read error, since a much larger clone is one base off. Here the CDR3 omits its conserved ending phenylalanine or tryptophan, so a read error is the likely source. The chain joins TRBV2 to TRBJ1-1; the D is unclear. Germline CDR1 and CDR2: SNHLY and FYNNEI. CDR3 size: 15 residues. V was pared by 2 bases and J by 1 base, with 11 bases between. CDR3 sequence: CASSESIRGNTEAFL. In nucleotides, the CDR3 is TGTGCCAGCAGTGAAAGCATTCGGGGGAACACTGAAGCTTTCCTT.

V is TRBV10-2 and J is TRBJ2-6, with D possibly matching TRBD2 (6 bases). Germline CDR1 is WSHSY and CDR2 is SAAADI. CDR3 length: 17 amino acids. Trimming removed 0 bases from V and 0 bases from J, with 9 bases in between. The DNA for the CDR3 is TGCGCCAGCAGTGAGTCAGGGGAGGTCTCTGGGGCCAACGTCCTGACTTTC. The encoded protein is CASSESGEVSGANVLTF.

The CDR3 is CASSLDRMNEKLFF. The DNA of the CDR3 is TGTGCCAGCAGCTTAGACAGGATGAATGAAAAACTGTTTTTT. V gene TRBV7-2 combines with J gene TRBJ1-4; maybe TRBD1 (5 bases). CDR3 length: 14 amino acids. Trimming removed 1 base at V and 5 bases at J, with 8 bases between. From germline, CDR1 is SGHTA and CDR2 FQGNSA. Supplemented by reference TRBV7-2 and TRBJ1-4, the full variable domain reads GAGVSQSPSNKVTEKGKDVELRCDPISGHTALYWYRQSLGQGLEFLIYFQGNSAPDKSGLPSDRFSAERTGGSVSTLTIQRTQQEDSAVYLCASSLDRMNEKLFFGSGTQLSVL.

This clone was counted only a few times. The J gene is TRBJ1-5, the V gene TRBV7-9, with D perhaps matching TRBD1 (6 bases). The CDR3 has 14 amino acids. V gave up 1 base and J gave up 3 bases, with 7 bases separating them. The V gene's germline CDR1 is SEHNR and CDR2 FQNEAQ (reference sequence). The CDR3 loop is CASSLGTDNQPQHF. CDR3 coding DNA: TGTGCCAGCAGCTTAGGGACAGACAATCAGCCCCAGCATTTT.

Comment on this clone: Given a far larger clone just one base away, this is likely a sequencing read error. J is TRBJ2-7 and V is TRBV30; 10 bases line up with TRBD2. The CDR3 is 14 amino acids. Germline lookup yields CDR1 GTSNPN and CDR2 SVGIG (reference sequence). CDR3 residues: CAWSRGLAIYEQHF. CDR3 DNA: TGTGCCTGGAGTAGGGGACTAGCGATATACGAGCAGCACTTC.

The chain couples TRBV5-1 to TRBJ2-7; possibly TRBD2 for D (6 bases). In germline, CDR1 is SGHRS, CDR2 YFSETQ. CDR3 length: 14 amino acids. V gave up 2 bases and J gave up 5 bases, with 14 bases separating them. CDR3 sequence (DNA): TGCGCCAGCAGCTTTGCGGGAAGCGGCGACGAGCAGTACTTC. Translated, it gives CASSFAGSGDEQYF. The entire variable domain, with the rest obtained from reference TRBV5-1 and TRBJ2-7, is as follows: KAGVTQTPRYLIKTRGQQVTLSCSPISGHRSVSWYQQTPGQGLQFLFEYFSETQRNKGNFPGRFSGRQFSNSRSEMNVSTLELGDSALYLCASSFAGSGDEQYFGPGTRLTVT.

V usage is TRBV21-1 and J usage is TRBJ2-5; the table's TRBD1 call for D was not verified on the DNA. TRBV21-1 represents a pseudogene. The CDR3 runs to 16 residues. This chain's CDR3 is CASSKEGQGRRETQYF. In DNA, the CDR3 is TGTGCCAGCAGCAAGGAAGGACAGGGAAGGCGGGAGACCCAGTACTTC.

This clone has just one count. V and J are TRBV19 and TRBJ1-2, with 10 bases lining up with TRBD1. V was pared by 4 bases and J by 8 bases, with 10 bases of the junction left unmatched. This CDR3 has 15 residues. The germline CDR1 and CDR2 sequences are LNHDA and SQIVND (reference sequence). The CDR3 loop reads CASSTPRQGAKGYTF. As DNA, the CDR3 is TGTGCCAGTAGTACCCCCCGACAGGGGGCGAAGGGCTACACCTTC.

The gene calls are TRBV18 and TRBJ1-2, with a possible D match to TRBD1 (6 bases). This CDR3 comprises 15 residues. Deletions cut 0 bases from V and 7 bases from J, with 15 bases between. Germline CDR1 KGHSH, CDR2 LQKENI. The CDR3 loop reads CASSPPTGPPGGYTF. The CDR3 coding sequence is TGTGCCAGCTCACCACCGACAGGCCCCCCTGGTGGCTACACCTTC.

The chain links TRBV2 to TRBJ1-6, with no clear D. From germline, CDR1 is SNHLY and CDR2 FYNNEI. CDR3 length equals 11 residues. With 7 bases removed from V and 15 bases from J, the gap between germline ends came to 13 bases. DNA of the CDR3: TGTGCCAGCAATCTGAGCCCACACCTCCACTTT. This gives the protein CASNLSPHLHF.

Worth noting for this clone: Other DNA sequences within the sample encode an identical CDR3. The chain is built from TRBV18 and TRBJ1-1; D remains ambiguous. With 3 bases removed from V and 5 bases from J, the gap between germline ends came to 4 bases. The CDR3 length is 11 residues. Germline lookup yields CDR1 KGHSH and CDR2 LQKENI. DNA for the CDR3: TGTGCCAGCTCACCTGGGACTGAAGCTTTCTTT. It yields the protein CASSPGTEAFF.

V and J are TRBV25-1 and TRBJ1-4; D unresolved. V lost 2 bases and J lost 4, with 5 bases in between. Germline values: CDR1 MGHDK, CDR2 SYGVNS. The CDR3 sequence is 13 residues long. The CDR3 reads CASSEQYNEKLFF. CDR3 sequence (DNA): TGTGCCAGCAGTGAACAGTATAATGAAAAACTGTTTTTT.

Of note for this clone: The likely explanation is a read error, given a far larger clone one base away. The sample contains more than one DNA sequence encoding this CDR3. The chain recombines TRBV30 with TRBJ2-1; 10 nucleotides line up with TRBD2. Germline loops: CDR1 GTSNPN, CDR2 SVGIG (reference sequence). This CDR3 spans 15 amino acids. CDR3 in amino acids: CAWSGTSGTYNEQFF. In DNA, the CDR3 is TGTGCCTGGAGTGGGACTAGCGGAACTTACAATGAGCAATTCTTC.

CDR3: CSAWGLAAYEQYF. The CDR3 DNA is TGCAGCGCCTGGGGGTTGGCCGCCTACGAGCAGTACTTC. This chain connects TRBV29-1 to TRBJ2-7; D may correspond to TRBD1 or TRBD2 (5 bases each). The germline gives CDR1 SQVTM, CDR2 ANQGSEA. This CDR3 region has 13 residues. V shed 7 bases and J shed 2 bases, with 15 bases lying between them.

The gene calls are TRBV10-3 and TRBJ2-7, with a tentative D call TRBD1 (5 bases). Germline V gene sequence: CDR1 ENHRY, CDR2 SYGVKD. Trimming pared 8 bases from V and 4 bases from J, leaving 15 bases between. This CDR3 is built from 13 residues. CDR3 sequence reads: CAIGAPVRYEQYF. The CDR3 DNA sequence: TGTGCCATCGGGGCCCCCGTTCGTTACGAGCAGTACTTC.

This sequence joins TRBV7-9 and TRBJ1-2; 7 positions agree with TRBD1. This CDR3 contains 13 residues. Germline V gene lookup returns CDR1 SEHNR and CDR2 FQNEAQ (reference sequence). Losses at the gene ends were 5 bases for V and 4 bases for J; bases not matched to a gene: 4. This chain's CDR3 is CASSPGGVYGYTF. Here the CDR3 DNA reads TGTGCCAGCAGCCCAGGGGGGGTCTATGGCTACACCTTC.

V gene TRBV18 combines with J gene TRBJ2-7; a weak D match, TRBD2 (5 bases). V lost 2 bases and J 3 bases, leaving 11 bases between the germline ends. The CDR3 runs to 14 residues. Germline CDR1 reads KGHSH; CDR2 reads LQKENI. Here the CDR3 DNA reads TGTGCCAGCTCACCAAATGGACTGAACTACGAGCAGTACTTC. This sequence encodes CASSPNGLNYEQYF.

The chain couples TRBV5-1 to TRBJ2-3; TRBD2 matches 8 bases. There are 16 residues in the CDR3. Per germline, CDR1 SGHRS and CDR2 YFSETQ. The J segment lost 2 bases and the V segment lost 3 bases, leaving 8 bases of the junction unmatched. CDR3 loop: CASSSVTSGHTDTQYF. The CDR3 coding sequence is TGCGCCAGCAGCTCTGTTACTAGCGGTCACACAGATACGCAGTATTTT.

This clone was detected a few times. This sequence joins TRBV30 and TRBJ2-5; D may be TRBD1 (6 bases). The end of the DNA fits TRBJ2-7 better, so the J call may be wrong. From germline, CDR1 is GTSNPN and CDR2 SVGIG (reference sequence). The length of the CDR3 is 12 residues. CDR3 DNA: TGTGCCTCAAGGACAGCATGGTACGAGCAGTACTTC. Translation gives CASRTAWYEQYF.

Regarding this clone: A read error likely explains this, since a far larger clone differs by one base. The chain employs TRBV7-2 and TRBJ2-3; TRBD2 aligns across 12 bases. The length of the CDR3 is 18 residues. Germline-derived CDR1 and CDR2 are SGHTA and FQGNSA. The CDR3 nucleotides are TGTGCCAGCAGCCTCGTGCTAGCGGGAGGGCCCAGCACAGATACGCGGTATTTT. It is translated as CASSLVLAGGPSTDTRYF.